This TCR beta chain was documented in a study of post-analysis software for immune sequencing data. Study information: Secondary progressive, relapsing-remitting and progressive-relapsing multiple sclerosis were among the included disease courses.

Study outcomes and limitations: Clustering by F measure revealed strong co-clustering among samples prepared together in one batch. When patients were compared with controls, a handful of TRBV segments were more frequent, TRBV5-6, TRBV5-1 and TRBV20-1 among them. Patients with multiple sclerosis recorded significantly lower normalized Chao1 diversity than controls, the study found.

Unique molecular identifiers tagged the TCR beta cDNA libraries. T cells numbering about 0.85 to 11 million yielded cDNA molecules that totaled roughly 0.5 million. TCRdb called the PCR reads again in MiXCR, with one record for every CDR3 protein. Here the sample spans about 540,000 distinct CDR3 sequences, around 36% being singletons. The CDR3 is made up of 16 amino acids. The germline V gene has CDR1 DFQATT and CDR2 SNEGSKA (reference sequence). With respect to this clonotype: The antigen is undetermined.

The J gene is TRBJ2-7, the V gene TRBV20-1, with 8 bases matching TRBD2. This TCR came from a girl under 18 with multiple sclerosis. The sample comprised blood. This chain's CDR3 is CRPQPGGRKTSYEQYF. The CDR3 DNA reads as TGCAGACCTCAGCCGGGGGGGCGCAAAACTTCCTACGAGCAGTACTTC.